This is a list of T cell receptor beta chains from one sample in a study of blood T cell repertoires in COVID-19. Clones were sequenced by immunoSEQ multiplex PCR, and TCRdb holds only the in-frame ones, with some missing. Of around 78,000 clones in the sample, roughly 87% were seen once. The sequencing input was peripheral blood. These receptors were taken from a human donor in a cohort sampled during active COVID-19. Both conserved end residues are part of each CDR3. The D gene is left open where the match is weak. Clone size appears in some rows only: once, few, many, or a class for an expanded clone.

v_gene	d_gene	abundance	j_gene	CDR3aa	CDR3nt
TRBV7-2	NA	few	TRBJ1-6	CASSSYGSPLHF	TGTGCCAGCAGCTCCTACGGGTCACCCCTCCACTTT
TRBV5-4	NA	NA	TRBJ2-7	CASSPGGQLSYEQYF	TGTGCCAGCAGCCCCGGGGGACAGCTATCCTACGAGCAGTACTTC
TRBV4-2	TRBD2	NA	TRBJ2-3	CASSQGRGGDTQYF	TGTGCCAGCAGCCAAGGGCGGGGGGGGGATACGCAGTATTTT
TRBV20-1	TRBD1	NA	TRBJ2-7	CSASRQGPYEQYF	TGCAGTGCTAGTAGACAGGGGCCTTACGAGCAGTACTTC
TRBV2	NA	NA	TRBJ1-2	CASSEPGYGYTF	TGTGCCAGCAGTGAACCGGGCTATGGCTACACCTTC
TRBV10-1	TRBD2	NA	TRBJ2-2	CASRAGLNTGELFF	TGCGCCAGCAGAGCGGGATTGAACACCGGGGAGCTGTTTTTT
TRBV18	NA	NA	TRBJ2-1	CASSPGRDEQFF	TGTGCCAGCTCACCAGGGCGAGATGAGCAGTTCTTC
TRBV18	NA	NA	TRBJ1-3	CASSGQSQGGNTIYF	TGTGCCAGCTCGGGCCAGTCGCAGGGGGGAAACACCATATATTTT
TRBV3-1/TRBV3-2	NA	NA	TRBJ1-1	CASSQAGRDGAFF	TGTGCCAGCAGCCAGGCTGGCAGGGATGGAGCTTTCTTT
TRBV7-2	NA	NA	TRBJ1-3	CASSLVGGPSGNTIYF	TGTGCCAGCAGCTTAGTGGGCGGGCCCTCTGGAAACACCATATATTTT
TRBV9	NA	NA	TRBJ1-2	CASSARGSRTDYGYTF	TGTGCCAGCAGCGCCCGCGGGTCGAGGACTGACTATGGCTACACCTTC
TRBV30	NA	NA	TRBJ1-1	CAWSPQGGWTEAFF	TGTGCCTGGAGTCCCCAGGGCGGCTGGACTGAAGCTTTCTTT
TRBV6-5	TRBD2	once	TRBJ2-2	CASSSFLAGGTGELFF	TGTGCCAGCAGTTCCTTTCTAGCGGGGGGCACCGGGGAGCTGTTTTTT
TRBV4-2	NA	NA	TRBJ2-5	CASSQARGRTRKETQYF	TGTGCCAGCAGCCAAGCCCGAGGGCGGACCCGTAAAGAGACCCAGTACTTC
TRBV5-4	NA	NA	TRBJ2-5	CASSLGTSQETQYF	TGTGCCAGCAGCTTGGGGACATCCCAAGAGACCCAGTACTTC
TRBV3-1/TRBV3-2	TRBD1	NA	TRBJ1-1	CASSLDRGGKAFF	TGTGCCAGCAGCCTCGACAGGGGTGGGAAAGCTTTCTTT
TRBV3-1/TRBV3-2	TRBD1	few	TRBJ1-1	CASSQGGGQYTEAFF	TGTGCCAGCAGCCAAGGAGGGGGACAGTACACTGAAGCTTTCTTT
TRBV12-3/TRBV12-4	NA	NA	TRBJ2-7	CASSYSAYEQYF	TGTGCCAGCAGTTATTCTGCCTACGAGCAGTACTTC
TRBV15	TRBD2	NA	TRBJ2-3	CATSSGDYLTDTQYF	TGTGCCACCAGCAGCGGGGACTATTTGACAGATACGCAGTATTTT
TRBV27	TRBD1	NA	TRBJ2-7	CASSARGQAPYEQYF	TGTGCCAGCAGTGCCCGAGGACAGGCGCCCTACGAGCAGTACTTC
TRBV6-6	TRBD1	NA	TRBJ1-2	CAASGTGIRENYGYTF	TGTGCCGCATCGGGGACAGGGATAAGGGAGAACTATGGCTACACCTTC